This T cell receptor beta chain was found in a study of kidney transplant recipient with SARS-CoV-2 infection. TCRdb re-derived calls from the reads in MiXCR, one entry per CDR3 protein. The sample holds under 250,000 distinct CDR3 sequences; more than 25% are singletons and the top ten take under 7.5%. Trimming cost V 7 bases and J 4 bases, with 15 bases left between them. CDR3 length: 14 residues. CDR1 and CDR2 from the germline V gene are SGHKS and YYEKEE (reference sequence). The sample in question was a blood sample, obtained at baseline and on day 111 from a kidney transplant recipient. The sequence was obtained from a young adult male patient who had COVID-19 and was a kidney transplant recipient. Some of the T cells may derive from the graft donor. V usage is TRBV5-5 and J usage is TRBJ2-1; D remains unclear. The CDR3 DNA follows: TGTGCCAGCGCTGCCGGGCAGAGTTACAATGAGCAGTTCTTC. This encodes CASAAGQSYNEQFF.